These 27 T cell receptor beta chains were all obtained from the same sample, sequenced in a study of molecular identifiers for immune sequencing clone quantification listed by TCRdb under 2018. Library generation was performed with PCR. Sequencing used an Illumina HiSeq 4000. In TCRdb, the public reads were trimmed at Q25 with fastp and aligned with MiXCR, with productive beta chains retained. Entries that share a CDR3 protein sequence are merged under the most common genes and DNA. This sample comprises around 480,000 distinct CDR3 sequences, 20% to 25% of them detected only once. More than 0.8% of the sample goes to the ten largest clones. Sequencing input: naive CD8+ T cells from blood, with Jurkat cell RNA spiked in. The intended sense of this specimen's cell subset or site label: FACS-sorted CD8+CD4-CCR7+CD45RA+ naive T cells. These receptors all come from a human donor in good health. Some libraries in this study had Jurkat cell RNA spiked in.

This clonotype came up a few times. J is TRBJ2-1 and V is TRBV20-1, with D unclear. The CDR3 extends over 13 amino acids. CDR1 and CDR2 from the germline V gene are DFQATT and SNEGSKA (reference sequence). Between the trimmed V and J ends, which lost 2 bases and 2 bases, there was a span of 7 bases. The CDR3 DNA reads as TGCAGTGCTAGACAGGCAACCTACAATGAGCAGTTCTTC. Residues: CSARQATYNEQFF.

The CDR3 DNA reads TGTGCCAGCAACCGACCCAGGACGGACCTAGCCAAAAACATTCAGTACTTC. It specifies CASNRPRTDLAKNIQYF. The genes are TRBV7-2 and TRBJ2-4; D is ambiguous. The CDR3 spans 17 residues. The germline V gene has CDR1 SGHTA and CDR2 FQGNSA. V lost 7 bases and J 0 bases, leaving 19 bases between the germline ends.

J is TRBJ2-3 and V is TRBV28; 13 nucleotides agree with TRBD2. CDR1 is MDHEN, CDR2 SYDVKM, per germline. This CDR3 contains 18 residues. Germline trimming cut 6 bases from V and 2 bases from J; bases unmatched to any gene: 11. The CDR3 is CASSGRTSGRGHTDTQYF. The CDR3, as DNA: TGTGCCAGCAGCGGGAGGACTAGCGGGAGAGGACACACAGATACGCAGTATTTT.

As concerns this clonotype: Since a much larger clone is just one base distant, this may be a read error. V and J are TRBV3-1 and TRBJ2-7; D not certain. The CDR3 length is 13 residues. Germline V gives CDR1 LGHDT, CDR2 YNNKEL (reference sequence). The CDR3 DNA reads as TGTGCCAGCAGCCTAGAAGACCCCTACGAGCAGCACTTC. Residues: CASSLEDPYEQHF.

This clonotype was seen a few times. The V and J genes are TRBV5-5 and TRBJ2-2, with TRBD2 matching over 8 bases. This CDR3 has 18 residues. Germline V gene lookup returns CDR1 SGHKS and CDR2 YYEKEE (reference sequence). With 4 bases clipped from V and 4 bases from J, the junction kept 15 bases outside the gene matches. In DNA form, the CDR3 reads TGTGCCAGCAGCCAAGGTCTTGCGGGGGGCAGAGGCACCGGGGAGCTGTTTTTT. Its translation is CASSQGLAGGRGTGELFF. Together with reference TRBV5-5 and TRBJ2-2, the CDR3 gives the full variable domain: DAGVTQSPTHLIKTRGQQVTLRCSPISGHKSVSWYQQVLGQGPQFIFQYYEKEERGRGNFPDRFSARQFPNYSSELNVNALLLGDSALYLCASSQGLAGGRGTGELFFGEGSRLTVL.

Concerning this clonotype itself: Just one base apart from a much larger clone, this may be a read error. J is TRBJ2-5 and V is TRBV2, with D perhaps assigned TRBD1 or TRBD2 (7 bases each). The germline gives CDR1 SNHLY, CDR2 FYNNEI. The CDR3 runs 13 residues. The CDR3 nucleotides read TGTGCCGGCAGGGGGGGACAGCAAGAGACCCAGTACTTC. This codes for CAGRGGQQETQYF. Filled out from reference TRBV2 and TRBJ2-5, the complete variable domain reads EPEVTQTPSHQVTQMGQEVILRCVPISNHLYFYWYRQILGQKVEFLVSFYNNEISEKSEIFDDQFSVERPDGSNFTLKIRSTKLEDSAMYFCAGRGGQQETQYFGPGTRLLVL.

About this clonotype itself: This may be a read error, as it is one base from a much larger clone. The genes are TRBV7-6 and TRBJ2-5; D is ambiguous. Germline CDR1 is SGHVS and CDR2 is FNYEAQ. The germline V and J ends were trimmed by 2 bases and 7 bases, with 14 bases remaining between them. The CDR3 contains 14 residues. This CDR3 reads CASSLSWPLRTQYF. The CDR3 region has the DNA TGTGCCAGCAGCTTATCGTGGCCACTGAGGACCCAGTACTTC.

This clonotype was detected ten times or more. V is TRBV11-2 and J is TRBJ2-6; 11 nucleotides agree with TRBD1. Germline CDR1 is SGHAT and CDR2 is FQNNGV. The CDR3 is 19 residues long. The ends lost 6 bases at V and 0 bases at J; junction bases unmatched: 10. As DNA, the CDR3 is TGTGCCAGCAGACCATTGTCCGGGACAGGGGGCTCTGGGGCCAACGTCCTGACTTTC. As protein: CASRPLSGTGGSGANVLTF.

This clonotype was seen repeatedly, ten times or more. The chain couples TRBV30 to TRBJ2-1; D is uncertain. This CDR3 region has 12 residues. Germline CDR1 GTSNPN, CDR2 SVGIG (reference sequence). Trimming cost V 5 bases and J 0 bases, with 5 bases left between them. The CDR3 sequence: CAWGPSYNEQFF. CDR3 in DNA: TGTGCCTGGGGACCCTCCTACAATGAGCAGTTCTTC.

V and J are TRBV5-4 and TRBJ2-7, with D possibly being TRBD1 (6 bases). This CDR3 is 14 amino acids long. Trimming removed 5 bases at V and 0 bases at J, with 12 bases between. Germline CDR1 is SGHNT and CDR2 is YYREEE (reference sequence). The CDR3 loop reads CASSDGQYSYEQYF. CDR3 in DNA: TGTGCCAGCAGTGACGGACAGTACTCCTACGAGCAGTACTTC.

As concerns this clonotype: This may be a read error, as it is one base from a much larger clone. The gene calls are TRBV27 and TRBJ2-3, with TRBD1 as a possible D gene (6 bases). CDR1 is MNHEY, CDR2 SMNVEV, per germline (reference sequence). The V end was cut by 6 bases, the J end by 4 bases, with 17 bases between. There are 15 residues in the CDR3. The CDR3 loop reads CASRAGAFTADTQYF. For the CDR3, the DNA is TGTGCCAGCAGGGCAGGGGCATTTACCGCAGATACGCAGTATTTT.

This clonotype was detected a few times. The gene calls are TRBV27 and TRBJ2-3; D may be TRBD1 (6 bases). Germline lookup yields CDR1 MNHEY and CDR2 SMNVEV (reference sequence). Trimming took 2 bases from V and 5 from J, leaving 11 bases between them. The CDR3 is 14 residues long. In DNA form, the CDR3 reads TGTGCCAGCAGTTTACTGGGACAAGAAGATACGCAGTATTTT. Protein sequence: CASSLLGQEDTQYF.

Concerning this clonotype itself: A much larger clonotype is one base distant, so this may be a read error. J is TRBJ2-7 and V is TRBV28, with a weak D call TRBD2 (5 bases). The CDR3 covers 15 residues. Germline V gene lookup returns CDR1 MDHEN and CDR2 SYDVKM. For the CDR3, the DNA is TGTGCCGGCAGTTTCCGGGGAAAGAAGGCCTACGAGCAGTACTTC. It yields the protein CAGSFRGKKAYEQYF.

A word on this clonotype: Relative to the germline gene, one junction end is altered; a read error may explain this. The V gene is TRBV5-1, the J gene TRBJ2-1, with a tentative D call TRBD2 (5 bases). CDR3 size: 13 residues. CDR1 and CDR2 (germline): SGHRS, YFSETQ. CDR3 DNA sequence: TGCGCCAGCGGCTTGGCCGGGGTAAATGAGCAGTTCTTC. It yields the protein CASGLAGVNEQFF. Full variable domain (rest looked up from reference TRBV5-1 and TRBJ2-1): KAGVTQTPRYLIKTRGQQVTLSCSPISGHRSVSWYQQTPGQGLQFLFEYFSETQRNKGNFPGRFSGRQFSNSRSEMNVSTLELGDSALYLCASGLAGVNEQFFGPGTRLTVL.

This clonotype has a handful of counts. The chain recombines TRBV6-5 with TRBJ2-7, with 8 bases aligning to TRBD2. The CDR3 length is 18 residues. The germline CDR1 and CDR2 sequences are MNHEY and SVGAGI. With V trimmed by 0 bases and J by 1 base, 11 bases remained unmatched. In DNA form, the CDR3 reads TGTGCCAGCAGTTACTCCGGGGGGGGATACAGGGCTTCCTACGAGCAGTACTTC. Protein product: CASSYSGGGYRASYEQYF.

The chain joins TRBV6-2 or TRBV6-3 to TRBJ1-2; TRBD1 matches at 7 bases. The ends lost 0 bases at V and 5 bases at J; junction bases unmatched: 15. The CDR3 is 18 residues long. Germline CDR1 reads MNHEY; CDR2 reads SVGEGT. The CDR3, as DNA: TGTGCCAGCAGTTACTCACCCGACATGGGACAGCTTCATTATGGCTACACCTTC. Amino acid sequence: CASSYSPDMGQLHYGYTF.

This clonotype was observed a handful of times. This chain joins TRBV7-2 and TRBJ2-7; possibly TRBD2 for D (6 bases). Deletions cut 5 bases from V and 6 bases from J, with 20 bases between. Germline values: CDR1 SGHTA, CDR2 FQGNSA. CDR3 size: 15 residues. DNA for the CDR3: TGTGCCAGCAGCCGCGGGGCGACCCGGGGCTTCGAGCAGTACTTC. This encodes CASSRGATRGFEQYF.

The chain uses TRBV27 and TRBJ2-3; D possibly corresponds to TRBD1 (5 bases). The CDR3 has 16 amino acids. Germline lookup yields CDR1 MNHEY and CDR2 SMNVEV (reference sequence). Trimming pared 3 bases from V and 1 base from J, leaving 14 bases between. CDR3 DNA sequence: TGTGCCAGCAGTTTTAATCCAGGGCCCCGCACAGATACGCAGTATTTT. Protein sequence: CASSFNPGPRTDTQYF.

The gene calls are TRBV4-3 and TRBJ1-1; D gene unclear. CDR1 LGHNA and CDR2 YSLEER come from the germline V gene. V was trimmed by 1 base and J by 5 bases, leaving 17 bases between them. The CDR3 covers 16 residues. The CDR3 reads CASSQVGKARWTEAFF. Here the CDR3 DNA reads TGCGCCAGCAGCCAAGTAGGGAAAGCACGATGGACTGAAGCTTTCTTT.

The CDR3 DNA reads TGTGCCAGCAGTTTTGAGAAGGGGGCCGGTTACGAGCAGTACTTC. It is translated as CASSFEKGAGYEQYF. The V gene is TRBV27, the J gene TRBJ2-7; TRBD1 aligns across 7 bases. The germline V gene has CDR1 MNHEY and CDR2 SMNVEV (reference sequence). CDR3 length equals 15 residues. V dropped 3 bases and J dropped 4; count of bases not matched to a gene: 9.

A few counts support this clonotype. This chain links TRBV3-1 with TRBJ1-4; weak D call: TRBD1 (5 bases). Germline CDR1 LGHDT, CDR2 YNNKEL (reference sequence). Trimming took 4 bases from V and 7 from J, leaving 16 bases between them. The CDR3 is 15 amino acids. DNA of the CDR3: TGTGCCAGCAGCCCTGGGACTTATCTCGGTGAAAAACTGTTTTTT. This encodes CASSPGTYLGEKLFF. The full variable domain, rest sourced from reference TRBV3-1 and TRBJ1-4, is DTAVSQTPKYLVTQMGNDKSIKCEQNLGHDTMYWYKQDSKKFLKIMFSYNNKELIINETVPNRFSPKSPDKAHLNLHINSLELGDSAVYFCASSPGTYLGEKLFFGSGTQLSVL.

This clonotype was observed a handful of times. This rearrangement joins TRBV4-1 to TRBJ1-5, with unresolved D. This CDR3 comprises 15 residues. Germline CDR1 MGHRA, CDR2 YSYEKL. V lost 2 bases and J lost 9, with 17 bases in between. The DNA for the CDR3 is TGCGCCAGCAGCCAACTGTCTACCGATGGTCGGCCCCAGCATTTT. Protein sequence: CASSQLSTDGRPQHF.

This clonotype was detected only a few times. The chain is built from TRBV30 and TRBJ1-1, with unresolved D. The CDR3 sequence is 12 residues long. The germline CDR1 and CDR2 sequences are GTSNPN and SVGIG (reference sequence). Trimming shortened V by 3 bases and J by 2 bases, and 7 bases separated the two germline ends. The CDR3 coding sequence is TGTGCCTGGAGCCACACTAACACTGAAGCTTTCTTT. It yields the protein CAWSHTNTEAFF.

At least ten counts were recorded for this clonotype. CDR3 nucleotides: TGTGCCAGCAGCCCCACCCACGGGACAGGGATCCACGAGCAGTACTTC. It specifies CASSPTHGTGIHEQYF. This chain joins TRBV21-1 and TRBJ2-7; TRBD1, the D gene given by the table, was not confirmed from the DNA. TRBV21-1 is a listed pseudogene. This CDR3 is 16 amino acids long.

This clonotype was recorded a few times. The CDR3 DNA reads as TGTGCCAGCAGCTTAGCCAGCCAGGGGATTAATGAAAAACTGTTTTTT. Protein: CASSLASQGINEKLFF. The J gene is TRBJ1-4, the V gene TRBV7-9; TRBD1 might be the D (6 bases). Germline CDR1 and CDR2: SEHNR and FQNEAQ (reference sequence). Trimming removed 0 bases from V and 4 bases from J, with 12 bases in between. The CDR3 runs 16 residues.

This sequence joins TRBV19 and TRBJ1-5, with a weak D call TRBD1 (5 bases). Per the germline V gene, CDR1 is LNHDA and CDR2 is SQIVND (reference sequence). CDR3 length: 16 amino acids. Trimming shortened V by 5 bases and J by 3 bases, and 17 bases separated the two germline ends. CDR3 in amino acids: CASSQWGGSDNQPQHF. The CDR3 region has the DNA TGTGCCAGTAGTCAATGGGGGGGTTCGGACAATCAGCCCCAGCATTTT.

Note on this clonotype: A much larger clone differs by one base, so this may be a read error. The J gene is TRBJ1-2, the V gene TRBV28; D gene ambiguous. The CDR3 contains 16 residues. Germline CDR1 is MDHEN and CDR2 is SYDVKM. Trimming removed 4 bases at V and 4 bases at J, with 19 bases between. The CDR3 DNA sequence: TGTGCCAGCAGTTCCCGAGTGACTTCACGCCCCTATGGCTACACCTTC. Translating it yields CASSSRVTSRPYGYTF.